The 24 T cell receptor beta chains below come from one sample, sequenced in a study of blood T cell repertoires in COVID-19 (dated by TCRdb to 2020 to 2022). The library was produced with the immunoSEQ multiplex PCR assay. This is the immuneACCESS table as TCRdb keeps it, with only in-frame sequences that have V and J called. A part of the clones is gone; compared with another copy, unresolved V genes explain less than half, and the rest is unexplained. For this sample there are approximately 110,000 clones; over 75% appear just once. The ten biggest clones cover under 9% of the sample. Sequenced: peripheral blood. The receptors were gathered from a woman in her sixties or seventies who had recovered from COVID-19.

The J gene is TRBJ1-6, the V gene TRBV4-3; D not certain. The CDR3 totals 16 residues. Trimming stripped 2 bases from V and 3 bases from J, with 11 bases between. The germline V gene encodes CDR1 LGHNA and CDR2 YSLEER. The CDR3 region is CASSQWSEDYNSPLHF. In DNA, the CDR3 is TGCGCCAGCAGCCAATGGTCCGAGGACTATAATTCACCCCTCCACTTT.

V gene TRBV24-1 combines with J gene TRBJ2-2, with 7 bases matching TRBD1. The germline V gene encodes CDR1 KGHDR and CDR2 SFDVKD. This CDR3 spans 15 amino acids. J lost 8 bases, V lost 1 base, and 6 bases had no gene match. CDR3 coding DNA: TGTGCCACCAGTGATTTCCGACAGGGCGGAGGGGAGCTGTTTTTT. Protein product: CATSDFRQGGGELFF.

This clone has just one count. The chain is built from TRBV3-1 (or the pseudogene TRBV3-2) and TRBJ1-1, with D perhaps TRBD1 (6 bases). The CDR3 length is 18 residues. The germline V gene has CDR1 LGHDT and CDR2 YNNKEL (reference sequence). The germline V and J ends were trimmed by 1 base and 0 bases, with 18 bases remaining between them. CDR3 residues: CASSQGIGQTALNTEAFF. The CDR3, as DNA: TGTGCCAGCAGCCAAGGGATCGGACAGACCGCCCTGAACACTGAAGCTTTCTTT.

This clone was counted a few times. The chain combines TRBV9 with TRBJ2-7, with 8 bases fitting TRBD1. Germline CDR1 is SGDLS and CDR2 is YYNGEE. This CDR3 is built from 17 residues. V gave up 3 bases and J gave up 4 bases; unmatched junction bases: 15. The CDR3 DNA follows: TGTGCCAGCAGCGCCCACGGTCAGGGGGCGACTCCGTACGAGCAGTACTTC. Protein sequence: CASSAHGQGATPYEQYF.

This clone is a singleton in its sample. V is TRBV6-5 and J is TRBJ1-1, with a weak D call TRBD1 (5 bases). V shed 0 bases and J shed 5 bases, with 13 bases lying between them. The germline CDR1 and CDR2 sequences are MNHEY and SVGAGI. The CDR3 length is 15 residues. In DNA, the CDR3 is TGTGCCAGCAGTTACTCGATAGCGGGGGGAACTGAAGCTTTCTTT. This gives the protein CASSYSIAGGTEAFF.

The chain employs TRBV27 and TRBJ2-7; 9 positions agree with TRBD1. The junction had 1 base not matched to a gene; V was cut back by 6 bases and J by 4 bases. CDR3 length: 12 residues. Germline V CDR1 and CDR2: MNHEY, SMNVEV (reference sequence). The CDR3 bases are TGTGCCAGCAGGACAGGGGGGTACGAGCAGTACTTC. Amino acids: CASRTGGYEQYF.

V usage is TRBV7-3 and J usage is TRBJ2-2; tentative D call: TRBD2 (6 bases). Germline V gene lookup returns CDR1 SGHTA and CDR2 FQGTGA. V lost 1 base, J lost 4 bases, and 7 bases lay in between. The CDR3 contains 14 residues. The CDR3 sequence is CASSLISGTGELFF. DNA of the CDR3: TGTGCCAGCAGCTTAATTAGCGGCACCGGGGAGCTGTTTTTT.

This chain joins TRBV5-1 and TRBJ1-2; D unresolved. V lost 4 bases and J lost 8, with 18 bases in between. The CDR3 sequence is 14 residues long. Looked up from germline, CDR1 is SGHRS and CDR2 is YFSETQ. Here the CDR3 reads CASSARTPPEGYTF. CDR3 coding DNA: TGCGCCAGCAGCGCGAGGACTCCCCCTGAGGGCTACACCTTC.

The J gene is TRBJ2-3, the V gene TRBV19, with 11 bases identical to TRBD2. The V gene end was trimmed by 7 bases and the J gene end by 1 base; junction bases not matched to a gene: 4. Germline CDR1 and CDR2: LNHDA and SQIVND (reference sequence). The CDR3 extends over 15 amino acids. Here the CDR3 DNA reads TGTGCCAGTACTAGCGGGAGGTTCGGCACAGATACGCAGTATTTT. Protein product: CASTSGRFGTDTQYF.

The chain recombines TRBV7-2 with TRBJ1-4; the D is unclear. Germline lookup yields CDR1 SGHTA and CDR2 FQGNSA. Trimming took off 4 bases at V and 6 bases at J, with 15 bases between the two ends. This CDR3 is built from 15 residues. The CDR3 DNA follows: TGTGCCAGCAGCTATCGAGGACTGAAGTATGAAAAACTGTTTTTT. Amino acid sequence: CASSYRGLKYEKLFF.

This sequence joins TRBV6-5 and TRBJ1-5; tentatively, D is TRBD1 (5 bases). The CDR3 extends over 11 amino acids. Trimming stripped 6 bases from V and 5 bases from J, with 5 bases between. CDR1 MNHEY and CDR2 SVGAGI come from the germline V gene. The CDR3 loop reads CASRTDQPQHF. In DNA, the CDR3 is TGTGCCAGCAGGACAGATCAGCCCCAGCATTTT.

The genes are TRBV7-2 and TRBJ1-2, with 8 bases that match TRBD1. J gave up 6 bases and V 9 bases, and 6 bases lay outside the gene matches. The CDR3 has 12 amino acids. The germline CDR1 and CDR2 sequences are SGHTA and FQGNSA. Written as DNA, the CDR3 is TGTGCCAGAAAGGACAGGGAAAATGGCTACACCTTC. Translating gives CARKDRENGYTF.

Only one count was recorded for this clone. The V gene is TRBV5-5, the J gene TRBJ1-2; D not certain. V gave up 2 bases and J gave up 6 bases, with 11 bases separating them. Per germline, CDR1 SGHKS and CDR2 YYEKEE (reference sequence). There are 13 residues in the CDR3. For the CDR3, the DNA is TGTGCCAGCAGCTTCGAGCGCGATGATGGCTACACCTTC. This encodes CASSFERDDGYTF.

This chain connects TRBV9 to TRBJ2-3; possible D gene TRBD1, 6 bases. The germline V gene has CDR1 SGDLS and CDR2 YYNGEE. V was shortened by 3 bases and J by 3 bases, with 17 bases between the two germline ends. The CDR3 extends over 16 amino acids. CDR3 bases: TGTGCCAGCAGCGCCCGACAGGAGCCACGGACAGATACGCAGTATTTT. Its protein is CASSARQEPRTDTQYF.

The chain joins TRBV5-1 to TRBJ2-3, with D tentatively TRBD2 (6 bases). Trimming took 3 bases from V and 7 from J, leaving 15 bases between them. This CDR3 region has 14 residues. The germline V gene encodes CDR1 SGHRS and CDR2 YFSETQ. The CDR3 nucleotides are TGCGCCAGCAGCTCAACGGCTAGCGTTAATACGCAGTATTTT. Its translation: CASSSTASVNTQYF.

The chain has TRBV12-3 or TRBV12-4 and TRBJ1-5; no reliable D call. This CDR3 comprises 12 residues. The V and J ends lost 8 bases and 4 bases respectively, with 9 bases between them. CDR3 region: CASRAPNQPQHF. DNA of the CDR3: TGTGCCAGCCGCGCCCCTAATCAGCCCCAGCATTTT.

The rearrangement joins TRBV4-2 to TRBJ1-4; D perhaps matches TRBD1 (5 bases). From germline, CDR1 is LGHNA and CDR2 YNFKEQ. CDR3 length equals 15 residues. The V and J ends lost 4 bases and 4 bases respectively, with 13 bases between them. In nucleotides, the CDR3 is TGTGCCAGCAGCCCAATCGACAGAGATAATGAAAAACTGTTTTTT. Protein: CASSPIDRDNEKLFF.

The genes are TRBV15 and TRBJ2-2; D possibly corresponds to TRBD1 (5 bases). The germline V gene encodes CDR1 LNHNV and CDR2 YYDKDF (reference sequence). This CDR3 spans 15 amino acids. V gave up 4 bases and J gave up 6 bases, with 15 bases separating them. The CDR3 sequence is CATSMWGEAAGELFF. CDR3 bases: TGTGCCACCAGCATGTGGGGCGAGGCGGCCGGGGAGCTGTTTTTT.

This clone was counted once. V is TRBV2 and J is TRBJ2-2; a weak D match, TRBD2 (6 bases). The CDR3 is 13 residues long. Deletions cut 8 bases from V and 3 bases from J, with 10 bases between. The germline CDR1 and CDR2 sequences are SNHLY and FYNNEI. CDR3 region: CASGGEDTGELFF. The CDR3 coding sequence is TGTGCCAGCGGAGGGGAGGACACCGGGGAGCTGTTTTTT. Full variable domain (missing parts from reference TRBV2 and TRBJ2-2): EPEVTQTPSHQVTQMGQEVILRCVPISNHLYFYWYRQILGQKVEFLVSFYNNEISEKSEIFDDQFSVERPDGSNFTLKIRSTKLEDSAMYFCASGGEDTGELFFGEGSRLTVL.

The CDR3 loop reads CSVGASAEQETQYF. In nucleotides, the CDR3 is TGCAGCGTTGGGGCTAGCGCAGAGCAAGAGACCCAGTACTTC. The V call is TRBV29-1, the J call TRBJ2-5; tentative D call: TRBD2 (6 bases). Germline V lookup: CDR1 SQVTM, CDR2 ANQGSEA. CDR3 length: 14 amino acids. Trimming removed 4 bases at V and 2 bases at J, with 14 bases between.

This clone appeared a single time. J is TRBJ2-1 and V is TRBV19; D is possibly TRBD1 (5 bases). Trimming left V 0 bases short and J 4 bases short, with 10 bases between. There are 15 residues in the CDR3. Germline assignment: CDR1 LNHDA and CDR2 SQIVND (reference sequence). The CDR3 spells CASSIDRASYNEQFF. Here the CDR3 DNA reads TGTGCCAGTAGTATAGACAGGGCAAGTTACAATGAGCAGTTCTTC.

The CDR3 loop reads CASSYGGGAWTQYF. The CDR3 DNA reads as TGTGCCAGCAGTTACGGCGGGGGGGCATGGACGCAGTATTTT. V usage is TRBV6-2 or TRBV6-3 and J usage is TRBJ2-3; 9 bases map to TRBD2. J gave up 9 bases and V 2 bases, and 6 bases lay outside the gene matches. The CDR3 is 14 residues long. CDR1 and CDR2 (germline): MNHEY, SVGEGT.

J is TRBJ2-2 and V is TRBV6-5, with 7 bases aligning to TRBD1. Trimming at V came to 6 bases and at J to 1 base, leaving 5 bases not matched to a gene. Looked up from germline, CDR1 is MNHEY and CDR2 is SVGAGI. The CDR3 spans 15 residues. CDR3 in amino acids: CASRTGQMNTGELFF. The CDR3 nucleotides are TGTGCCAGCAGGACGGGACAGATGAACACCGGGGAGCTGTTTTTT.

CDR3 in DNA: TGTGCCAGTAGTCAGGATAGCAATCAGCCCCAGCATTTT. Translating gives CASSQDSNQPQHF. This chain connects TRBV19 to TRBJ1-5; D is ambiguous. V lost 5 bases and J 0 bases, leaving 5 bases between the germline ends. The CDR3 totals 13 residues. The germline V gene encodes CDR1 LNHDA and CDR2 SQIVND (reference sequence). Based on the CDR3 plus reference TRBV19 and TRBJ1-5, the full variable domain is DGGITQSPKYLFRKEGQNVTLSCEQNLNHDAMYWYRQDPGQGLRLIYYSQIVNDFQKGDIAEGYSVSREKKESFPLTVTSAQKNPTAFYLCASSQDSNQPQHFGDGTRLSIL.